This entry describes one TCR beta chain. Sequencing was performed with immunoSEQ multiplex PCR; in TCRdb, only in-frame clones are kept and a portion is missing. The sample carries more than 300,000 clones, under 90% recorded once. This specimen belongs to a study of blood T cell repertoires in COVID-19. Trimming took off 7 bases at V and 4 bases at J, with 19 bases between the two ends. The V gene's germline CDR1 is SNHLY and CDR2 FYNNEI. CDR3 size: 15 residues. The material sequenced was PBMCs or T cells enriched from blood (not recorded which). This TCR was sampled from a man younger than 40 who had recovered from COVID-19. The V gene is TRBV2, the J gene TRBJ1-1; TRBD1 is a possible D gene (5 bases). The CDR3 sequence is CASTLGGRTGTEAFF. The CDR3 bases are TGTGCCAGCACTCTCGGGGGACGAACGGGCACTGAAGCTTTCTTT.